This T cell receptor (beta chain) was captured in a study of spatial heterogeneity in lung cancer. The time point was: sample taken at primary tumor resection. TCRdb independently ran MiXCR on the 5' RACE reads; one entry per CDR3 protein. The sample includes 20,000 to 25,000 distinct CDR3 sequences, around 4.3% of them seen just once. The sequences come from PBMCs, collected at surgery. The receptor's source is a male donor with early-stage non-small cell lung cancer.

This chain's CDR3 is CASSQDPPDRGNEKLFF. CDR3 DNA sequence: TGCGCCAGCAGCCAAGACCCCCCGGACAGGGGTAATGAAAAACTGTTTTTT. The V gene is TRBV4-3, the J gene TRBJ1-4; 9 bases line up with TRBD1. V dropped 0 bases and J dropped 4; count of bases not matched to a gene: 6. This CDR3 is built from 17 residues. The germline CDR1 and CDR2 sequences are LGHNA and YSLEER.